Listed below are T cell receptor beta chains from one sample, sequenced in a study of control samples from healthy donors and cancer patients. The protocol was immunoSEQ multiplex PCR, while the TCRdb copy is restricted to in-frame clones and leaves out a portion. Among roughly 180,000 clones listed, about 90% were seen once. The source material was blood. The receptors originated from a woman in her thirties or forties in good health. Each CDR3 is given with its conserved first and last residue. The order of the fields is V gene, clone size, J gene, D gene, CDR3 protein, CDR3 DNA. The D gene is left open where the match is weak. Expanded clones are given a class, and other clones once, few, many or no size at all.

v_gene: TRBV18
abundance: -
j_gene: TRBJ1-6
d_gene: -
CDR3aa: CASSQDPNSPLHF
CDR3nt: TGTGCCAGCTCACAGGACCCGAATTCACCCCTCCACTTT

v_gene: TRBV18
abundance: -
j_gene: TRBJ2-3
d_gene: -
CDR3aa: CASSADTDTQYF
CDR3nt: TGTGCCAGCTCAGCCGACACAGATACGCAGTATTTT

v_gene: TRBV27
abundance: -
j_gene: TRBJ2-7
d_gene: TRBD2
CDR3aa: CATATSVSYEQYF
CDR3nt: TGTGCCACGGCGACTAGCGTCTCCTACGAGCAGTACTTC

v_gene: TRBV4-1
abundance: few
j_gene: TRBJ1-1
d_gene: TRBD1
CDR3aa: CASSIRQGTEAFF
CDR3nt: TGCGCCAGCAGCATACGACAGGGCACTGAAGCTTTCTTT

v_gene: TRBV11-2
abundance: -
j_gene: TRBJ1-1
d_gene: -
CDR3aa: CASSLVNPEAFF
CDR3nt: TGTGCCAGCAGCTTAGTTAACCCTGAAGCTTTCTTT

v_gene: TRBV5-8
abundance: -
j_gene: TRBJ1-1
d_gene: TRBD1
CDR3aa: CASSFRQGKGMNTEAFF
CDR3nt: TGTGCCAGCAGCTTCAGACAGGGTAAGGGAATGAACACTGAAGCTTTCTTT

v_gene: TRBV7-9
abundance: -
j_gene: TRBJ2-7
d_gene: TRBD2
CDR3aa: CASSLVAGALGEQYF
CDR3nt: TGTGCCAGCAGCTTAGTAGCGGGGGCATTAGGGGAGCAGTACTTC

v_gene: TRBV13
abundance: -
j_gene: TRBJ1-1
d_gene: -
CDR3aa: CASFNWDGRQEAFF
CDR3nt: TGTGCCAGCTTCAATTGGGACGGACGACAGGAAGCTTTCTTT

v_gene: TRBV7-9
abundance: -
j_gene: TRBJ1-1
d_gene: -
CDR3aa: CASSWRNREGSVNTEAFF
CDR3nt: TGTGCCAGCAGCTGGAGGAACAGGGAAGGGAGCGTGAACACTGAAGCTTTCTTT

v_gene: TRBV5-1
abundance: -
j_gene: TRBJ1-5
d_gene: -
CDR3aa: CASSLLGRDDQPQHF
CDR3nt: TGCGCCAGCAGCTTGTTGGGCAGGGATGATCAGCCCCAGCATTTT

v_gene: TRBV9
abundance: -
j_gene: TRBJ1-1
d_gene: -
CDR3aa: CASSGTVNTEAFF
CDR3nt: TGTGCCAGCAGCGGAACAGTGAACACTGAAGCTTTCTTT

v_gene: TRBV21-1
abundance: -
j_gene: TRBJ2-1
d_gene: -
CDR3aa: CASSALLAGGFELNYNEQFF
CDR3nt: TGTGCCAGCAGCGCGTTACTAGCGGGGGGCTTCGAGTTAAACTACAATGAGCAGTTCTTC

v_gene: TRBV19
abundance: -
j_gene: TRBJ1-2
d_gene: TRBD1
CDR3aa: CASLGQAPSYGYTF
CDR3nt: TGTGCCAGCCTTGGACAGGCTCCTAGTTATGGCTACACCTTC

v_gene: TRBV29-1
abundance: -
j_gene: TRBJ2-3
d_gene: TRBD2
CDR3aa: CSVDGGGAGDTQYF
CDR3nt: TGCAGCGTTGACGGCGGGGGGGCCGGAGATACGCAGTATTTT

v_gene: TRBV5-1
abundance: -
j_gene: TRBJ1-6
d_gene: -
CDR3aa: CASSLGDPGSPLHF
CDR3nt: TGCGCCAGCAGCTTGGGGGACCCCGGTTCACCCCTCCACTTT

v_gene: TRBV5-1
abundance: -
j_gene: TRBJ2-1
d_gene: TRBD2
CDR3aa: CASSPLAGGPGEQFF
CDR3nt: TGCGCCAGCAGCCCCTTAGCGGGGGGGCCAGGTGAGCAGTTCTTC

v_gene: TRBV6-1
abundance: -
j_gene: TRBJ1-3
d_gene: TRBD1
CDR3aa: CASSDGTGWAGNTIYF
CDR3nt: TGTGCCAGCAGTGATGGGACAGGGTGGGCTGGAAACACCATATATTTT